This entry concerns a single T cell receptor beta chain. This record belongs to a study of cytomegalovirus exposure and HLA in healthy donors. About the study: For the roughly 370 genotyped donors, approximately 83% fell within the Caucasian-associated ancestry cluster.

Researchers ran the PCR with 60 Vbeta and 13 Jbeta primers. TCRdb's copy holds only in-frame clones and misses some; the assay was immunoSEQ multiplex PCR. The repertoire includes about 120,000 clones, over 60% of them detected once, and approximately 2.5% sits in the top ten. The material sequenced was PBMCs. This TCR was sampled from a female donor in good health and CMV-seronegative.

CDR3 sequence (DNA): TGTGCCAGCAGCAACAGGGAAGAAGGTGAAAAACTGTTTTTT. It encodes CASSNREEGEKLFF. J is TRBJ1-4 and V is TRBV21-1; TRBD1 reflects the table's D call only, with no check against the DNA. TRBV21-1 is shown as a pseudogene. This CDR3 is 14 amino acids long.